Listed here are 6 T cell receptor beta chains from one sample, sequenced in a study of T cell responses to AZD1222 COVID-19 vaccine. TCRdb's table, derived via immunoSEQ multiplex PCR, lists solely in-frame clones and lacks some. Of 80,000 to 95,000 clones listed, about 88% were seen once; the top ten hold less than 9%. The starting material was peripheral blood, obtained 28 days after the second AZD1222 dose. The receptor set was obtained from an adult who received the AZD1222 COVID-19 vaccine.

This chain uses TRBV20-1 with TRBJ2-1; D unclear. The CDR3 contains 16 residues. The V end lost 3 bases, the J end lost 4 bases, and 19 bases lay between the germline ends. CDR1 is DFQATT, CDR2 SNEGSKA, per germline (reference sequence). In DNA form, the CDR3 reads TGCAGTGCTAGTATTTTGGGCGGACGAAGTTACAATGAGCAGTTCTTC. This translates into CSASILGGRSYNEQFF.

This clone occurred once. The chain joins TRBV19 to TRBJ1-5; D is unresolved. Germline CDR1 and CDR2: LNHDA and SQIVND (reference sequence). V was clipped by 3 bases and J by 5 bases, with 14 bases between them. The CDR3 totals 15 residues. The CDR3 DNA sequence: TGTGCCAGTAGTATTAAGGGAGGGATCCATCAGCCCCAGCATTTT. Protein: CASSIKGGIHQPQHF.

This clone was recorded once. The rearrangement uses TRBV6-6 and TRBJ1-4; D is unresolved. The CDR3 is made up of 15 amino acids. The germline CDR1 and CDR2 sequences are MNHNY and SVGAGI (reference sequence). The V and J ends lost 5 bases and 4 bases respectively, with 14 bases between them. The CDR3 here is CASSPAQTVNEKLFF. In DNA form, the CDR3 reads TGTGCCAGCAGTCCGGCCCAGACGGTTAATGAAAAACTGTTTTTT.

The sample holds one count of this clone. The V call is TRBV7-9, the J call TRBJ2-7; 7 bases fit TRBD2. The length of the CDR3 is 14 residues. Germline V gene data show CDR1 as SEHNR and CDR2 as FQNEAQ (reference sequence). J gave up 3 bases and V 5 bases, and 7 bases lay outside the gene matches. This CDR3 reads CASSDSGKVYEQYF. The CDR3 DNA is TGTGCCAGCAGCGACAGCGGGAAAGTCTACGAGCAGTACTTC.

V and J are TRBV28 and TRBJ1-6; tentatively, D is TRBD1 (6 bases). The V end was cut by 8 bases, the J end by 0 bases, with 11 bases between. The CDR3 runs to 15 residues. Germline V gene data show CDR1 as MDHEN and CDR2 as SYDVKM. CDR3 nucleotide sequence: TGTGCCAGCCAGACAGGAGGCTCCTATAATTCACCCCTCCACTTT. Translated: CASQTGGSYNSPLHF.

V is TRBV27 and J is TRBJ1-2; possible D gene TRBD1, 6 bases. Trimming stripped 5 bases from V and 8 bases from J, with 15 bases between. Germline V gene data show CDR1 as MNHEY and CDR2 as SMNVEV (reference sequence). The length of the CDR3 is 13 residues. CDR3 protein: CASSDRLSGGYTF. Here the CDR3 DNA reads TGTGCCAGCAGTGACAGGCTTTCCGGCGGCTACACCTTC.